This is a list of T cell receptor beta chains from one sample in a study of blood T cell repertoires in COVID-19. Sequencing was performed with immunoSEQ multiplex PCR; in TCRdb, only in-frame clones are kept and a portion is missing. This sample carries about 330,000 clones, roughly 83% of them seen once, and the ten largest clones take 1.5% to 2%. Sequenced: peripheral blood. The origin of the receptors is a woman aged 45-59 years with acute or convalescent COVID-19. Both conserved end residues are trimmed from each CDR3.

v_call cdr3_aa
TRBV29-1 SVGDRGQPF
TRBV25-1 ASSPVRGATGELF
TRBV6-5 ASNQQGVGTGELF
TRBV6-1 ASSEAGAGGMETQY
TRBV5-3 ARSLRGNEQY
TRBV19 ASSIWDRGEKLF
TRBV29-1 SGGGNEKLF
TRBV30 AWGAGSTSTDTQY
TRBV3-1/TRBV3-2 ASSSWTSGGLEDNEQF
TRBV20-1 SASLGGAFLGYYGYT
TRBV9 ASSPGLAGGSGELF
TRBV2 ASRGTVSQEYEQY
TRBV28 ASSLPDSTNTGELF
TRBV28 ASSLPQRVGGYT
TRBV28 ASRGAGVTYEQY
TRBV5-6 ASSLREDYNEQF